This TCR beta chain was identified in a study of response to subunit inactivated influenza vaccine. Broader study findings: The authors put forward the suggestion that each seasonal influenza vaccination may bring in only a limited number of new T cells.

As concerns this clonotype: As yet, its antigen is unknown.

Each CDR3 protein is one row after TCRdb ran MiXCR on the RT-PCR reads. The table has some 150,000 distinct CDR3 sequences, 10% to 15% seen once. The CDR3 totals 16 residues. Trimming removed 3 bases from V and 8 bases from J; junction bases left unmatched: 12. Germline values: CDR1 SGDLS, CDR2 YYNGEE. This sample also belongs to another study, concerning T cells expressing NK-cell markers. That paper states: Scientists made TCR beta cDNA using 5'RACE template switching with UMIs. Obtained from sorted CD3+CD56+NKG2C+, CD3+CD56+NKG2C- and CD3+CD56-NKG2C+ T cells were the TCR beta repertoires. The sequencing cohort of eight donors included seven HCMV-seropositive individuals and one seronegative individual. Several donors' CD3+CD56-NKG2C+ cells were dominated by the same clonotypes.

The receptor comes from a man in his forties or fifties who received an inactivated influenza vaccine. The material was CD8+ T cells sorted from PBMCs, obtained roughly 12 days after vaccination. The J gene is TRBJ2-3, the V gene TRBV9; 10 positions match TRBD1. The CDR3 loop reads CASSASGTGVGGTQYF. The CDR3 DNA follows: TGTGCCAGCAGCGCCTCCGGGACAGGGGTGGGTGGTACGCAGTATTTT.